This record looks at one T cell receptor beta chain sequence and its context. As yet, its antigen is unknown. This sample was included in a study of cytomegalovirus exposure and HLA in healthy donors. Turning to the study itself: The same platform was used for the roughly 120 validation repertoires and the roughly 640 first-cohort repertoires, a later analysis reported. The study, taken as a whole, reports: Cytomegalovirus status, reportedly, was diagnosed with high specificity and sensitivity by the classifier. Usually a TCR sequence was rare, but some public TCRs were found in many donors.

Germline V CDR1 and CDR2: MDHEN, SYDVKM. The trim removed 5 bases at V and 2 bases at J, leaving 1 base unmatched. The CDR3 sequence is 13 residues long. The method was immunoSEQ multiplex PCR; TCRdb's version includes in-frame clones alone and lacks a portion of them. The data hold over 250,000 clones, with 87% observed a single time. From the 120-subject validation cohort, which was separate from the roughly 700-subject first cohort, the donors were drawn. The rearrangement joins TRBV28 to TRBJ2-7, with 9 bases lining up with TRBD1. Sequencing was done on a sample of PBMCs. This clonotype originated in a woman under 40 in good health and CMV-seropositive. CDR3 protein: CASSNRGPYEQYF. The CDR3 DNA is TGTGCCAGCAGTAACAGGGGGCCCTACGAGCAGTACTTC. The full variable domain, with the rest looked up from reference TRBV28 and TRBJ2-7, is DVKVTQSSRYLVKRTGEKVFLECVQDMDHENMFWYRQDPGLGLRLIYFSYDVKMKEKGDIPEGYSVSREKKERFSLILESASTNQTSMYLCASSNRGPYEQYFGPGTRLTVT.